A single sample is the source of the 17 T cell receptor beta chains below, sequenced in a study of siplizumab effects on memory and regulatory T cells. Produced via immunoSEQ multiplex PCR; TCRdb's table is partial and in-frame only. The table has some 100,000 clones, around 95% seen once; the top ten hold under 0.04%. Source material: naive CD4+ T cells sorted from blood. The receptors originated from a human donor in good health.

This clone has just one count. The V call is TRBV19, the J call TRBJ2-7; D tentatively fits TRBD1 or TRBD2 (5 bases each). The CDR3 length is 11 residues. CDR1 is LNHDA, CDR2 SQIVND, per germline (reference sequence). V dropped 4 bases and J dropped 6 bases, with 7 bases sitting between them. The CDR3 nucleotides are TGTGCCAGTAGTAGGGGACCCGAGCAGTACTTC. Translated: CASSRGPEQYF.

This rearrangement joins TRBV5-6 to TRBJ1-2; tentative D call: TRBD1 (5 bases). This CDR3 spans 17 amino acids. CDR1 and CDR2 from the germline V gene are SGHDT and YYEEEE. V shed 1 base and J shed 1 base, with 17 bases lying between them. Here the CDR3 reads CASSLLSGRGNNYGYTF. DNA for the CDR3: TGTGCCAGCAGCTTGCTTTCCGGAAGGGGAAATAACTATGGCTACACCTTC.

The chain is built from TRBV19 and TRBJ2-6; D is uncertain. The V end lost 5 bases, the J end lost 4 bases, and 12 bases lay between the germline ends. The CDR3 is 15 amino acids. CDR1 LNHDA and CDR2 SQIVND come from the germline V gene (reference sequence). DNA of the CDR3: TGTGCCAGTAGTCCAATAGGGCCAGGGGCCAACGTCCTGACTTTC. Translated: CASSPIGPGANVLTF.

The V and J genes are TRBV6-5 and TRBJ2-5; D is unclear. The CDR3 extends over 11 amino acids. V was shortened by 10 bases and J by 4 bases, with 10 bases between the two germline ends. Germline V CDR1 and CDR2: MNHEY, SVGAGI. CDR3 nucleotide sequence: TGTGCCACACGCCTTTTAGAGACCCAGTACTTC. Protein: CATRLLETQYF.

The J gene is TRBJ2-1, the V gene TRBV7-2, with no clear D. The germline V gene encodes CDR1 SGHTA and CDR2 FQGNSA. The CDR3 has 14 residues. V shed 0 bases and J shed 2 bases, with 5 bases lying between them. The CDR3 DNA is TGTGCCAGCAGCTTAGCGGCCCCCTACAATGAGCAGTTCTTC. This gives the protein CASSLAAPYNEQFF. Complete variable domain (other parts from reference TRBV7-2 and TRBJ2-1): GAGVSQSPSNKVTEKGKDVELRCDPISGHTALYWYRQSLGQGLEFLIYFQGNSAPDKSGLPSDRFSAERTGGSVSTLTIQRTQQEDSAVYLCASSLAAPYNEQFFGPGTRLTVL.

The rearrangement joins TRBV4-1 to TRBJ2-5; 14 bases agree with TRBD2. Per germline, CDR1 MGHRA and CDR2 YSYEKL. The V segment lost 1 base and the J segment 5 bases; nucleotides outside the gene matches: 12. The CDR3 spans 19 residues. The CDR3 loop reads CASSQGPPGTSGGRETQYF. CDR3 DNA: TGCGCCAGCAGCCAAGGGCCCCCCGGGACTAGCGGGGGACGGGAGACCCAGTACTTC.

This clone was seen once. The V and J genes are TRBV4-1 and TRBJ1-2; D not certain. Trimming left V 1 base short and J 13 bases short, with 16 bases between. CDR1 is MGHRA and CDR2 is YSYEKL in the germline V gene. The CDR3 is 13 residues long. In DNA form, the CDR3 reads TGCGCCAGCAGCCAAGCCAGTGGGGTAGAGGGCACCTTC. Translation gives CASSQASGVEGTF.

The rearrangement uses TRBV4-1 and TRBJ1-6; no clear D gene. The CDR3 consists of 17 residues. CDR1 and CDR2 from the germline V gene are MGHRA and YSYEKL. The germline V and J ends were trimmed by 4 bases and 0 bases, with 13 bases remaining between them. The CDR3 is CASSPGRRSSYNSPLHF. CDR3 coding DNA: TGCGCCAGCAGCCCCGGGCGGCGGAGCTCCTATAATTCACCCCTCCACTTT.

The chain links TRBV5-8 to TRBJ1-1; TRBD1 agrees at 7 bases. V shed 6 bases, J shed 4 bases, and the junction held 12 bases outside the gene matches. This CDR3 contains 15 residues. Germline values: CDR1 SGHTS, CDR2 YDEGEE. The CDR3 sequence is CASIPRYRGGTEAFF. The CDR3 nucleotides read TGTGCCAGCATCCCCCGGTACAGGGGTGGCACTGAAGCTTTCTTT.

The genes are TRBV5-6 and TRBJ1-6; no clear D gene. Germline V gives CDR1 SGHDT, CDR2 YYEEEE. The V gene lost 6 bases and the J gene lost 7 bases, with 20 bases spanning the gap. CDR3 size: 16 residues. Here the CDR3 DNA reads TGTGCCAGCACCCCGCGAGGAAAAGTCACAAATTCACCCCTCCACTTT. This codes for CASTPRGKVTNSPLHF.

V is TRBV28 and J is TRBJ1-2; 10 bases line up with TRBD1. Germline CDR1 is MDHEN and CDR2 is SYDVKM. V gave up 4 bases and J gave up 3 bases; unmatched junction bases: 2. The CDR3 totals 14 residues. The CDR3, as DNA: TGTGCCAGCAGTTCAGGACAGGGGGACTATGGCTACACCTTC. Translated, it gives CASSSGQGDYGYTF.

With respect to this clone: The junction shows a germline mismatch at one end, possibly a read error. The V and J genes are TRBV18 and TRBJ2-5; 9 nucleotides align to TRBD1. The CDR3 is made up of 15 amino acids. Germline CDR1 reads KGHSH; CDR2 reads LQKENI. CDR3 in DNA: TGTGCCAGCTCACCCCCGGGACAGGGTATTATCTCCCAGCACTTC. As protein: CASSPPGQGIISQHF.

The chain links TRBV6-4 to TRBJ2-3, with D perhaps TRBD1 or TRBD2 (5 bases each). CDR1 MRHNA and CDR2 SNTAGT come from the germline V gene. The V gene lost 3 bases and the J gene lost 2 bases, with 15 bases spanning the gap. CDR3 length: 16 residues. The CDR3 region has the DNA TGTGCCAGCAGTGAAGGAGTTGGGGGTGACACAGATACGCAGTATTTT. Protein product: CASSEGVGGDTDTQYF.

The chain employs TRBV18 and TRBJ2-3, with D uncertain. The CDR3 runs to 14 residues. V shed 0 bases and J shed 4 bases, with 8 bases lying between them. The germline CDR1 and CDR2 sequences are KGHSH and LQKENI. CDR3 loop: CASSPPALPDTQYF. Here the CDR3 DNA reads TGTGCCAGCTCACCACCGGCGCTTCCAGATACGCAGTATTTT.

The chain employs TRBV10-3 and TRBJ2-1; 9 bases line up with TRBD2. This CDR3 is built from 15 residues. Per germline, CDR1 ENHRY and CDR2 SYGVKD. V dropped 3 bases and J dropped 3; count of bases not matched to a gene: 3. The CDR3 nucleotides are TGTGCCATCAGTGATTATAGCGGGGGCTACAATGAGCAGTTCTTC. Its translation is CAISDYSGGYNEQFF.

The rearrangement links TRBV9 to TRBJ2-3, with 11 bases fitting TRBD2. This CDR3 has 15 amino acids. Germline CDR1 is SGDLS and CDR2 is YYNGEE. V was clipped by 4 bases and J by 5 bases; unmatched bases: 6. The chain's CDR3 is CASSYSGGGQDTQYF. The CDR3 DNA reads as TGTGCCAGCAGCTATAGCGGGGGGGGCCAAGATACGCAGTATTTT.

The J gene is TRBJ2-7, the V gene TRBV6-5; D may be TRBD1 (5 bases). CDR3 length equals 15 residues. Germline CDR1 is MNHEY and CDR2 is SVGAGI. Trimming took 6 bases from V and 3 from J, leaving 18 bases between them. The CDR3 DNA is TGTGCCAGCAGAAACGACAGAGGAGCGAACTACGAGCAGTACTTC. Translating it yields CASRNDRGANYEQYF.